The subject of this entry is one T cell receptor (beta chain). The protocol was immunoSEQ multiplex PCR, while the TCRdb copy is restricted to in-frame clones and leaves out a portion. The sample has roughly 100,000 clones; roughly four fifths are singletons. These data come from a study of T cell clones after liver transplantation. V lost 4 bases to trimming and J lost 1 base, with 13 bases between them. CDR3 length: 15 residues. The germline V gene has CDR1 SGHVS and CDR2 FNYEAQ. The TCR was taken from a human patient who received a liver transplant. A subset of T cells may come from the graft donor. Here the sequenced sample was CD4+ T cells from blood, taken approximately 50 months after liver transplant. This sequence joins TRBV7-6 and TRBJ2-5; D call uncertain. The CDR3 loop is CASSWEYYLQETQYF. The CDR3 DNA follows: TGTGCCAGCAGCTGGGAATACTACCTCCAAGAGACCCAGTACTTC.